This TCR beta chain was identified during a study of T cell repertoires in cytomegalovirus infection. This clonotype was seen only a few times. Its antigen is not known. From the reads, TCRdb called clonotypes with MiXCR, one entry per CDR3 protein. The sample consists of about 920,000 distinct CDR3 sequences, roughly 31% of them appearing once. V shed 4 bases, J shed 4 bases, and the junction held 4 bases outside the gene matches. This CDR3 contains 15 residues. Germline V gene sequence: CDR1 MNHEY, CDR2 SMNVEV (reference sequence). This chain joins TRBV27 and TRBJ2-6; 7 bases are a match to TRBD2. The clonotype comes from a human donor in good health (CMV status not recorded). Some clones in this sample may be carry-over from other donors' samples. The sample was cultured CD8+ T cells from PBMCs, taken from culture after CMV antigen stimulation. The CDR3 nucleotides are TGTGCCAGCAGTTGGGGAGGGATCGGGGCCAACGTCCTGACTTTC. This gives the protein CASSWGGIGANVLTF.